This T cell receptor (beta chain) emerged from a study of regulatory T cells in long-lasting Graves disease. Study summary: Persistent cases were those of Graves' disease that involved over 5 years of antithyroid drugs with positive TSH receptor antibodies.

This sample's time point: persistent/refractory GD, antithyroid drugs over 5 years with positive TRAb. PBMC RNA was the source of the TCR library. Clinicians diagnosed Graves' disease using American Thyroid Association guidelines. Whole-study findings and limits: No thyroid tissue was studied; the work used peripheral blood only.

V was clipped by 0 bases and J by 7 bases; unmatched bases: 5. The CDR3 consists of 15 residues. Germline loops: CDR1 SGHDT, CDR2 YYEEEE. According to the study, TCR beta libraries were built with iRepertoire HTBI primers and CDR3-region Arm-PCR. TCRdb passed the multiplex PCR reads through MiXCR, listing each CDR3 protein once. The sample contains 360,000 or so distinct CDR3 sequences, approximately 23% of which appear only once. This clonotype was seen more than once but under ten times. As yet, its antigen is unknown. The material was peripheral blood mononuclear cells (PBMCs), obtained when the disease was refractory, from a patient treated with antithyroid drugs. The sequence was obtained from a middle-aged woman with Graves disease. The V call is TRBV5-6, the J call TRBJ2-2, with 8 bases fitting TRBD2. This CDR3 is CASSLVPGGIGELFF. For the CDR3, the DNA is TGTGCCAGCAGCTTGGTTCCGGGAGGGATCGGGGAGCTGTTTTTT.